This TCR beta chain was recovered during a study of T cell responses to AZD1222 COVID-19 vaccine. The V gene's germline CDR1 is SGHNT and CDR2 YENEEA. The V and J ends lost 1 base and 3 bases, in that order; junction bases with no gene match: 6. The length of the CDR3 is 16 residues. Findings of the study overall: Elevations in Spike-specific TCR breadth and depth followed administration of two AZD1222 doses.

Investigators merged groups given second doses at roughly 4 or roughly 12 weeks. Repertoires were generated with immunoSEQ multiplex PCR, while TCRdb's copy carries only in-frame clones and drops some. This table has 120,000 to 150,000 clones, approximately 91% appearing once. This clone showed up just a few times. Its specificity is not known. The V and J genes are TRBV11-3 and TRBJ2-1; the match to TRBD1 covers 7 bases. The sequence came from an adult who received the AZD1222 COVID-19 vaccine. The source material was peripheral blood, sampled 28 days after the second AZD1222 dose. The DNA of the CDR3 is TGTGCCAGCAGCTTAGTTTTAGGGGGCCTCTACAATGAGCAGTTCTTC. Translation gives CASSLVLGGLYNEQFF.